Below, 9 T cell receptor beta chains from the same sample are listed, as sequenced in a study of early stage breast cancer tumors. Repertoires were generated with immunoSEQ multiplex PCR, while TCRdb's copy carries only in-frame clones and drops some. The sample records approximately 48,000 clones, about 89% being singletons. Sequenced sample: blood. The receptors stem from a person between 65 and 80 years old with breast cancer.

This clone was observed a single time. The chain employs TRBV6-6 and TRBJ2-5; 7 bases align to TRBD1. This CDR3 contains 13 residues. In germline, CDR1 is MNHNY, CDR2 SVGAGI (reference sequence). The V and J ends lost 10 bases and 3 bases, in that order; junction bases with no gene match: 8. The CDR3 spells CATHEGAEETQYF. The CDR3 bases are TGTGCCACCCATGAGGGGGCAGAAGAGACCCAGTACTTC.

CDR3 nucleotides: TGTGCCAGCAGTTACTCAGACTCTCGTCAGCCCCAGCATTTT. It specifies CASSYSDSRQPQHF. The gene calls are TRBV6-5 and TRBJ1-5; unclear D gene. The CDR3 runs 14 residues. CDR1 and CDR2 from the germline V gene are MNHEY and SVGAGI. Trimming removed 0 bases at V and 6 bases at J, with 9 bases between.

This sequence joins TRBV18 and TRBJ2-7; 10 positions agree with TRBD1. This CDR3 has 15 residues. The junction had 9 bases not matched to a gene; V was cut back by 5 bases and J by 5 bases. Germline V lookup: CDR1 KGHSH, CDR2 LQKENI. The CDR3 region is CASSTTTGGRHEQYF. CDR3 bases: TGTGCCAGCTCAACAACGACAGGGGGCCGACACGAGCAGTACTTC.

The rearrangement uses TRBV5-8 and TRBJ1-6, with 7 bases aligning to TRBD1. This CDR3 region has 14 residues. The V gene's germline CDR1 is SGHTS and CDR2 YDEGEE. The V gene end was trimmed by 2 bases and the J gene end by 9 bases; junction bases not matched to a gene: 5. The CDR3 loop reads CASSFDRVGSPLHF. The CDR3 nucleotides read TGTGCCAGCAGCTTCGACAGGGTTGGTTCACCCCTCCACTTT.

This chain uses TRBV29-1 with TRBJ2-7, with 7 bases that match TRBD1. Trimming took 7 bases from V and 5 from J; bases not matched to a gene: 8. The length of the CDR3 is 12 residues. Germline CDR1 reads SQVTM; CDR2 reads ANQGSEA. The CDR3: CSALTGWHEQYF. CDR3 nucleotide sequence: TGCAGCGCCTTGACAGGGTGGCACGAGCAGTACTTC.

The rearrangement joins TRBV27 to TRBJ2-7; D gene ambiguous. Per germline, CDR1 MNHEY and CDR2 SMNVEV (reference sequence). The germline V and J ends were trimmed by 6 bases and 0 bases, with 15 bases remaining between them. This CDR3 contains 15 residues. CDR3 protein: CASSAFSLSSYEQYF. CDR3 coding DNA: TGTGCCAGCAGCGCCTTTAGTCTGAGCTCCTACGAGCAGTACTTC.

This clone was recorded only once. The V call is TRBV19, the J call TRBJ1-3; D not resolved. The length of the CDR3 is 16 residues. Germline V gives CDR1 LNHDA, CDR2 SQIVND (reference sequence). Trimming stripped 3 bases from V and 4 bases from J, with 16 bases between. CDR3 sequence reads: CASSIRGAQTGNTIYF. DNA of the CDR3: TGTGCCAGTAGTATCCGGGGTGCGCAGACAGGAAACACCATATATTTT.

The chain joins TRBV20-1 to TRBJ1-5; possibly TRBD1 for D (6 bases). This CDR3 contains 10 residues. Germline V gene data show CDR1 as DFQATT and CDR2 as SNEGSKA (reference sequence). V was clipped by 5 bases and J by 13 bases, with 12 bases between them. The CDR3 nucleotides read TGCAGTGCTCGGACAGAGATGCAGCATTTT. This codes for CSARTEMQHF.

The V call is TRBV9, the J call TRBJ2-7; 13 bases match TRBD2. Germline V lookup: CDR1 SGDLS, CDR2 YYNGEE. The ends lost 2 bases at V and 4 bases at J; junction bases unmatched: 3. This CDR3 region has 15 residues. The CDR3: CASSVGLAGVYEQYF. CDR3 DNA: TGTGCCAGCAGCGTCGGACTAGCGGGAGTTTACGAGCAGTACTTC.